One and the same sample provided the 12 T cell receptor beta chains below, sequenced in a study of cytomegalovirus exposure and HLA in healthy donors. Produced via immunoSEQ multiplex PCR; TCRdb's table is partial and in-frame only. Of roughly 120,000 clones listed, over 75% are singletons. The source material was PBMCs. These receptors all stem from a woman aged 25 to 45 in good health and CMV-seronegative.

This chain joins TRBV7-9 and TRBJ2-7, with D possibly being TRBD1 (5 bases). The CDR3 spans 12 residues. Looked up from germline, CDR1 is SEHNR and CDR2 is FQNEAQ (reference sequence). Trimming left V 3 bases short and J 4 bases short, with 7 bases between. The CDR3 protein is CASSFSGYEQYF. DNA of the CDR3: TGTGCCAGCAGCTTCTCAGGGTACGAGCAGTACTTC.

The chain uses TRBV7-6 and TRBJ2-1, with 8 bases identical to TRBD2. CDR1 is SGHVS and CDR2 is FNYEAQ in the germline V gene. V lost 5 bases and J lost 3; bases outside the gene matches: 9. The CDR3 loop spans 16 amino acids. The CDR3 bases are TGTGCCAGCAGCCCCGAGGGCGGGGGGCACTACAATGAGCAGTTCTTC. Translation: CASSPEGGGHYNEQFF. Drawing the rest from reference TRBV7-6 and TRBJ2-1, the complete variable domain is GAGVSQSPRYKVTKRGQDVALRCDPISGHVSLYWYRQALGQGPEFLTYFNYEAQQDKSGLPNDRFSAERPEGSISTLTIQRTEQRDSAMYRCASSPEGGGHYNEQFFGPGTRLTVL.

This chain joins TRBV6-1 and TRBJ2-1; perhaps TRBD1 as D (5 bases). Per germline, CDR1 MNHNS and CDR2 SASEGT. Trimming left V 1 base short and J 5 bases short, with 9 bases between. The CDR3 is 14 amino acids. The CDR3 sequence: CASSEGGTNNEQFF. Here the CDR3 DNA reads TGTGCCAGCAGTGAAGGGGGCACAAACAATGAGCAGTTCTTC.

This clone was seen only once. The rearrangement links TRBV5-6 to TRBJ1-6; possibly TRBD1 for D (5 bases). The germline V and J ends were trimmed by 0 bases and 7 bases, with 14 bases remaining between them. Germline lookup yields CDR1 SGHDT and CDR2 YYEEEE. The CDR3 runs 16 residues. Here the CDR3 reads CASSLAAGLGNSPLHF. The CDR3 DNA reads TGTGCCAGCAGCTTGGCGGCGGGGCTCGGGAATTCACCCCTCCACTTT.

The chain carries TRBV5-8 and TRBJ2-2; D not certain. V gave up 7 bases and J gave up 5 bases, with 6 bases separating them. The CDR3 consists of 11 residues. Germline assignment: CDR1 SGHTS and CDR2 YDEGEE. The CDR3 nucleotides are TGTGCCAGCCACAGAACCGGGGAGCTGTTTTTT. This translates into CASHRTGELFF.

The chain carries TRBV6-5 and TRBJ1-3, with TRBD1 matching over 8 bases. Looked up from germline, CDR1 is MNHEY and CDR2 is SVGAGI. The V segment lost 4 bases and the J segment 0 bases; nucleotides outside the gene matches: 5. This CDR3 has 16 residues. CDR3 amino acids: CASSLNRGNSGNTIYF. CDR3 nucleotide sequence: TGTGCCAGCAGTTTGAACAGGGGGAACTCTGGAAACACCATATATTTT.

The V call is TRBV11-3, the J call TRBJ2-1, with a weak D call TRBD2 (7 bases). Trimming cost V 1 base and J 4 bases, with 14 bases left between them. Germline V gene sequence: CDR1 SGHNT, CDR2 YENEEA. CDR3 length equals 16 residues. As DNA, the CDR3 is TGTGCCAGCAGCTTAGTCGGGGGGCCATCTTACAATGAGCAGTTCTTC. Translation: CASSLVGGPSYNEQFF.

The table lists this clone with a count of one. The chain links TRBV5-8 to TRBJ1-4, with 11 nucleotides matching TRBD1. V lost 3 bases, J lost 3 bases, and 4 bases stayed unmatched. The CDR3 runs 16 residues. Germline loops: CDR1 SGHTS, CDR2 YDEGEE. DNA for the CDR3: TGTGCCAGCAGCTCATGGACAGGGGGCCCTAATGAAAAACTGTTTTTT. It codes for CASSSWTGGPNEKLFF.

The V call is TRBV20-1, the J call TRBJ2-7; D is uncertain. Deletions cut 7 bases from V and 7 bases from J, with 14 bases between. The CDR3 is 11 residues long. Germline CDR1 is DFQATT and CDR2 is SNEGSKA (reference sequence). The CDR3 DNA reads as TGCAGTGTGAGGATCGTTGGGGAGCAGTACTTC. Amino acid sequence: CSVRIVGEQYF.

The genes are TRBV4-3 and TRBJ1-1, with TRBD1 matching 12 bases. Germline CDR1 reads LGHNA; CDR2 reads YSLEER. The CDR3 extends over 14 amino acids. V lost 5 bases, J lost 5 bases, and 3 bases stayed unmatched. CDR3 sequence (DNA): TGCGCCAGCAGCACGGGACAGGGGGCAACTGAAGCTTTCTTT. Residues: CASSTGQGATEAFF.

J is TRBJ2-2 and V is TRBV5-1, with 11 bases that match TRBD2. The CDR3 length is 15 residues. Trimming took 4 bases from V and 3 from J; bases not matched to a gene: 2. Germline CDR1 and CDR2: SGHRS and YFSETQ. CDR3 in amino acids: CASSGGLADTGELFF. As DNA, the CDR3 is TGCGCCAGCAGCGGGGGACTAGCGGACACCGGGGAGCTGTTTTTT.

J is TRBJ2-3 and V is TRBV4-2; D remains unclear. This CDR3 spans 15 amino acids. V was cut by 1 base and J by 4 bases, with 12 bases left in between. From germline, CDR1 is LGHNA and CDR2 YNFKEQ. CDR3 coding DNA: TGTGCCAGCAGCCAAGCTGAGCGTGAGGCAGATACGCAGTATTTT. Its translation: CASSQAEREADTQYF.